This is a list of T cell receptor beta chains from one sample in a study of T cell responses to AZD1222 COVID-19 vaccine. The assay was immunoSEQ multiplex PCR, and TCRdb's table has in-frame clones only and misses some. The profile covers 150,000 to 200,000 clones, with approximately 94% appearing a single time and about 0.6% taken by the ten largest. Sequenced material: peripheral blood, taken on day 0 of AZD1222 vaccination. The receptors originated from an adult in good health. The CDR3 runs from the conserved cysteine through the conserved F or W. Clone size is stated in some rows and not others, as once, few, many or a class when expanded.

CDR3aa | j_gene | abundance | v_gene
CASTLARGGIEAFF | TRBJ1-1 | NA | TRBV6-5
CASSGQGSHETDTQYF | TRBJ2-3 | NA | TRBV7-6
CASSSPGATSYNEQFF | TRBJ2-1 | NA | TRBV5-1
CASSQLAGGGNEQFF | TRBJ2-1 | NA | TRBV2
CASTSRGTQYF | NA | NA | TRBV12-3/TRBV12-4
CASSILTTSNTIYF | TRBJ1-3 | NA | TRBV19
CSVWDRGGEQYF | TRBJ2-7 | NA | TRBV29-1
CASFSDRYTF | TRBJ1-2 | NA | TRBV23-1
CASRIQGREKLFF | TRBJ1-4 | NA | TRBV12-3/TRBV12-4
CASSQPGDEQYF | TRBJ2-7 | NA | TRBV3-1/TRBV3-2
CASSPSTSGAKQYF | TRBJ2-7 | NA | TRBV3-1/TRBV3-2
CASSPSPTGNYGYTF | TRBJ1-2 | NA | TRBV7-3
CASSESRGVELFF | TRBJ1-4 | NA | TRBV10-2
CATTDARANYGYTF | TRBJ1-2 | NA | TRBV19
CATRASGRWEQYF | TRBJ2-7 | NA | TRBV18
CASSEQGARTQYF | TRBJ2-3 | NA | TRBV6-6
CASSMGLEGDEQYF | TRBJ2-7 | NA | TRBV19
CASSLSDEKLFF | TRBJ1-4 | NA | TRBV5-5
CASSGGGTGELFF | TRBJ2-2 | NA | TRBV5-1
CASSRVEGLVGELFF | TRBJ2-2 | once | TRBV11-2
CASITGTGVDTQYF | TRBJ2-3 | NA | TRBV28
CASRTSGNQEVAYEQYF | TRBJ2-7 | NA | TRBV5-1
CASSEVYDREAFF | TRBJ1-1 | NA | TRBV6-1